These 5 T cell receptor beta chains share one sample of origin, sequenced in a study of blood T cells in healthy people across ages. For the second PCR, which ran for 7 to 11 cycles, a sample-barcoded 5' primer and a J-beta primer mix were used. MiXCR, applied by TCRdb to the 5' RACE reads, yields one record per CDR3 protein. The table shows 1.5 million to 2 million distinct CDR3 sequences, with 40% to 55% occurring only once. Sequencing was performed on blood. The receptors were sampled from a woman aged 40-49 years in good health.

This clonotype was seen only a few times. This rearrangement joins TRBV4-3 to TRBJ1-2, with D hard to call. V was clipped by 3 bases and J by 0 bases, with 11 bases between them. Germline CDR1 is LGHNA and CDR2 is YSLEER. The CDR3 has 15 residues. In nucleotides, the CDR3 is TGCGCCAGCAGCCACCCGGGCCAAGCTAACTATGGCTACACCTTC. It codes for CASSHPGQANYGYTF.

The J gene is TRBJ2-3, the V gene TRBV20-1, with 7 bases aligning to TRBD2. Germline CDR1 is DFQATT and CDR2 is SNEGSKA (reference sequence). The CDR3 is 16 residues long. Trimming removed 4 bases from V and 3 bases from J; junction bases left unmatched: 13. CDR3 bases: TGCAGTGCTACCCTGATAACGGGGGGTTTGACAGATACGCAGTATTTT. It encodes CSATLITGGLTDTQYF.

The rearrangement links TRBV9 to TRBJ2-1; perhaps TRBD2 as D (7 bases). From germline, CDR1 is SGDLS and CDR2 YYNGEE. V was trimmed by 4 bases and J by 5 bases, leaving 25 bases between them. The CDR3 sequence is 18 residues long. The CDR3 sequence: CASSTRVLAGAINNEQFF. The CDR3 DNA sequence: TGTGCCAGCAGCACCCGCGTCCTCGCGGGGGCAATTAACAATGAGCAGTTCTTC.

This clonotype appeared a few times. This chain links TRBV20-1 with TRBJ2-7; D is undetermined. This CDR3 region has 11 residues. CDR1 DFQATT and CDR2 SNEGSKA come from the germline V gene (reference sequence). V was clipped by 6 bases and J by 3 bases, with 9 bases between them. CDR3 nucleotide sequence: TGCAGTGCAGCTCCCATCTACGAGCAGTACTTC. Translating it yields CSAAPIYEQYF.

The chain couples TRBV28 to TRBJ2-7; TRBD1 is a possible D gene (5 bases). Germline loops: CDR1 MDHEN, CDR2 SYDVKM. The CDR3 is made up of 14 amino acids. The V end lost 7 bases, the J end lost 3 bases, and 16 bases lay between the germline ends. Written as DNA, the CDR3 is TGTGCCAGCAAATGGGGCAGACCCAACTACGAGCAGTACTTC. Protein sequence: CASKWGRPNYEQYF.